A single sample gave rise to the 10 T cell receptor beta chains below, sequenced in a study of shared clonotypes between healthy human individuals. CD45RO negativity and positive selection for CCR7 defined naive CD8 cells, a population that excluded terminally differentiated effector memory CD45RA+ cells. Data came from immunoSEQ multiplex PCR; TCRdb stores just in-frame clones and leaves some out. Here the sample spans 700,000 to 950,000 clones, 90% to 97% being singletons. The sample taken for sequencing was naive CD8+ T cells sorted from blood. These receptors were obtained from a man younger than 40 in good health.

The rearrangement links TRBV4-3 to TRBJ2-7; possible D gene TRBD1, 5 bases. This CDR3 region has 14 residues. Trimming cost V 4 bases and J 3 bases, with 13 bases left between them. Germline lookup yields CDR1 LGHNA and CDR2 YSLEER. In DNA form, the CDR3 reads TGCGCCAGCAGCCGGACACAGAAGTTCTACGAGCAGTACTTC. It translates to CASSRTQKFYEQYF.

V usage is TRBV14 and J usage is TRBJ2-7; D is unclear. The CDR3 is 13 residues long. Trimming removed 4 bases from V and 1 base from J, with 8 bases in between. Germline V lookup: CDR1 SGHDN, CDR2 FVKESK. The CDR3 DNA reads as TGTGCCAGCAGCCCGAGTCTGTCCTACGAGCAGTACTTC. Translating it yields CASSPSLSYEQYF. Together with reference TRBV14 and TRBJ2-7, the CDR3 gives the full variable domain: EAGVTQFPSHSVIEKGQTVTLRCDPISGHDNLYWYRRVMGKEIKFLLHFVKESKQDESGMPNNRFLAERTGGTYSTLKVQPAELEDSGVYFCASSPSLSYEQYFGPGTRLTVT.

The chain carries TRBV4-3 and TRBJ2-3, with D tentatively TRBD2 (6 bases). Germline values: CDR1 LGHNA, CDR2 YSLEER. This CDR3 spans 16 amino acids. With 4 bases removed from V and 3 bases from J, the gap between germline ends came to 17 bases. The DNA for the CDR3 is TGCGCCAGCAGCCCCCTGGAGGGGAGAGGAACAGATACGCAGTATTTT. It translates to CASSPLEGRGTDTQYF.

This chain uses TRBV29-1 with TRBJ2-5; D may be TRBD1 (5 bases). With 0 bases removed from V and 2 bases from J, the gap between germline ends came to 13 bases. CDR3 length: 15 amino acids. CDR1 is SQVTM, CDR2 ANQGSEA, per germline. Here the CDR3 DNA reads TGCAGCGTTGAAGATCAAGGGGCCATACAAGAGACCCAGTACTTC. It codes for CSVEDQGAIQETQYF.

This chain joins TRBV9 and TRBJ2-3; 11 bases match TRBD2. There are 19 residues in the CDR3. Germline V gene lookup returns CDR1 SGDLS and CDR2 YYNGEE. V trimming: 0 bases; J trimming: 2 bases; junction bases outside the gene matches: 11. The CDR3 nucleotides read TGTGCCAGCAGCGTAGACGTCCCGGGACTAGCGGAGACCACAGATACGCAGTATTTT. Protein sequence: CASSVDVPGLAETTDTQYF.

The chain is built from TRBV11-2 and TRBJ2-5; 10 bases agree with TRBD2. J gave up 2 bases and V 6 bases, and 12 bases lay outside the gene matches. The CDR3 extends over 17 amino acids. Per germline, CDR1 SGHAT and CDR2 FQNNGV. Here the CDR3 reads CASSSVGLAEPQETQYF. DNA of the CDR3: TGTGCCAGCAGTTCGGTCGGACTAGCGGAACCACAAGAGACCCAGTACTTC.

The CDR3 loop reads CASSSIAGGPSGELFF. CDR3 in DNA: TGTGCCAGCAGCTCCATAGCGGGAGGGCCCTCCGGGGAGCTGTTTTTT. This sequence joins TRBV7-8 and TRBJ2-2; 11 bases match TRBD2. This CDR3 comprises 16 residues. The germline V gene encodes CDR1 SGHVS and CDR2 FQNEAQ. V dropped 4 bases and J dropped 6; count of bases not matched to a gene: 7.

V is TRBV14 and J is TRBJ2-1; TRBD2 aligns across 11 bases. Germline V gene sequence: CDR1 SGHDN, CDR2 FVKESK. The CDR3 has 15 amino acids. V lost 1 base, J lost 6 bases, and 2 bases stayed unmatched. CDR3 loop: CASSQGTSGFNEQFF. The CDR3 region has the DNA TGTGCCAGCAGCCAAGGGACTAGCGGGTTCAATGAGCAGTTCTTC.

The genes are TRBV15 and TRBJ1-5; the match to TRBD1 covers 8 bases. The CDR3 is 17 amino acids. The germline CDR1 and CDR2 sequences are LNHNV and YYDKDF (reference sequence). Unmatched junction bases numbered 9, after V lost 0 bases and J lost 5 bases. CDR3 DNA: TGTGCCACCAGCAGAGACTCGTATCAGGGGGCGGATCAGCCCCAGCATTTT. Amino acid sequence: CATSRDSYQGADQPQHF.

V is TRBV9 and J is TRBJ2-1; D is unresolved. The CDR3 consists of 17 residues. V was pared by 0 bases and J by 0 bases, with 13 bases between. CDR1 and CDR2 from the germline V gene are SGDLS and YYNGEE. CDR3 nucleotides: TGTGCCAGCAGCGTAGGGGGTAGTAGCAGCTCCTACAATGAGCAGTTCTTC. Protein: CASSVGGSSSSYNEQFF.